The clone carrying this T cell receptor (beta chain) was recorded many times. Its antigen is undetermined. Germline V gives CDR1 SGHRS, CDR2 YFSETQ. V dropped 0 bases and J dropped 3; count of bases not matched to a gene: 3. There are 15 residues in the CDR3. These data belong to a study of T-cell memory formation after mild COVID-19. Study summary: TCR clusters were mostly donor specific. General study results and limits: Pre-infection memory showed some responding clones, and this suggested that cross-reactive memory joined. Clones contracting over day 15 to 85 were CD4/CD8 balanced, with later expanders leaning CD4+. Whether second-wave clones peaking at day 37 were SARS-CoV-2 specific went unconfirmed.

TCRdb called the 5' RACE reads again in MiXCR, with one record for every CDR3 protein. Altogether tens of thousands of distinct CDR3 sequences are present, more than 12% being singletons, with the ten largest covering under 45%. Sample: PBMCs or a T cell subset sorted from them (not recorded which). V and J are TRBV5-1 and TRBJ2-1, with TRBD2 matching over 7 bases. The clonotype comes from a man between 18 and 35 years old who had mild COVID-19 (a few samples of this study predate the infection). Cell type and time point are not known. CDR3 DNA sequence: TGCGCCAGCAGCTTGGTTGGGGGGGACTACAATGAGCAGTTCTTC. Translating gives CASSLVGGDYNEQFF.